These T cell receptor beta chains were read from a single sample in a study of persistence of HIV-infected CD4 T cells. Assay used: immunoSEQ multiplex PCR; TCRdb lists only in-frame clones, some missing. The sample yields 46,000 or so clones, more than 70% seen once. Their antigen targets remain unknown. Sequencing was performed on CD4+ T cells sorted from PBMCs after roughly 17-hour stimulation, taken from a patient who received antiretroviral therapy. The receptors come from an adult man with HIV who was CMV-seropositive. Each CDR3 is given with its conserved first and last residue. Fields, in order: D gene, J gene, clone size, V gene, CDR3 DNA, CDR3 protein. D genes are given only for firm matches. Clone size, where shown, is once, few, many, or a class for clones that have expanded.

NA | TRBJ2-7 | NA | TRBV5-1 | TGCGCCAGCAGCTTGGCCGAGGGGGTCCTTACCTACGAGCAGTACTTC | CASSLAEGVLTYEQYF
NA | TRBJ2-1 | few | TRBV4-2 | TGTGCCAGCAGCCAAGGGACCGGGAACTCCTACAATGAGCAGTTCTTC | CASSQGTGNSYNEQFF
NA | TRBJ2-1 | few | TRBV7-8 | TGTGCCAGCAGCTTAAGTGGGGTCCCCTCCTACAATGAGCAGTTCTTC | CASSLSGVPSYNEQFF
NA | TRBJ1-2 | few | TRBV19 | TGTGCCAGTAGTACCAGGAATAAGGGGAATGGCTACACCTTC | CASSTRNKGNGYTF
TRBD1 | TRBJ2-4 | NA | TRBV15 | TGTGCCACCAGCAGCCGACAGGGAACAAACATTCAGTACTTC | CATSSRQGTNIQYF
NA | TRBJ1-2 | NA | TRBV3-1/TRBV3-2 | TGTGCCAGCAGCCAGCGGCAGGGGAACTTCTATGGCTACACCTTC | CASSQRQGNFYGYTF
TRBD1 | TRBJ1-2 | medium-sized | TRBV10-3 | TGTGCCATCAGTGGTTCCGGGACAGGACTCTATGGCTACACCTTC | CAISGSGTGLYGYTF
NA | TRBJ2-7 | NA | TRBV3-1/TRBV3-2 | TGTGCCAGCAGCCAGCGGCTAGGGCTCACGTACGAGCAGTACTTC | CASSQRLGLTYEQYF
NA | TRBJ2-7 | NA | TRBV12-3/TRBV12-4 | TGTGCCAGCAGCCTGATGGGGCGACACGAGCAGTACTTC | CASSLMGRHEQYF
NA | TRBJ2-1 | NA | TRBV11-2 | TGTGCCAGCAGCTCGTGGACTCTGAGCTCCTACAATGAGCAGTTCTTC | CASSSWTLSSYNEQFF
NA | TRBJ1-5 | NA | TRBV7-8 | TGTGCCAGCAGCTTAGGGTTCCGGGACAATACCGTGAATAGCAATCAGCCCCAGCATTTT | CASSLGFRDNTVNSNQPQHF
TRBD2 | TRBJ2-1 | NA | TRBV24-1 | TGTGCCACCAGTAGACTAGCGGGAGAGCAGTTCTTC | CATSRLAGEQFF
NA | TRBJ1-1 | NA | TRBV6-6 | TGTGCCAGCTCGTACCAGGGCGCAGGGAAGAACACTGAAGCTTTCTTT | CASSYQGAGKNTEAFF
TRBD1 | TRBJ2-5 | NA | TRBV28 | TGTGCCAGCAATCAACTGAGGGACAGAGAAGAGACCCAGTACTTC | CASNQLRDREETQYF
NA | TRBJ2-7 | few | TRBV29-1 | TGCAGCGGGGCGGCAGGGTTCGACGAGCAGTACTTC | CSGAAGFDEQYF
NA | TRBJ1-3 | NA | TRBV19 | TGTGCCACCCAGGTTTCTGGAAACACCATATATTTT | CATQVSGNTIYF
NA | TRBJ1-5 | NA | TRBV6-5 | TGTGCCAGCAGGGACGGTTATAGCAATCAGCCCCAGCATTTT | CASRDGYSNQPQHF
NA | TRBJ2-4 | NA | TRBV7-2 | TGTGCCAGCAGCTTAACAAGGGGAGACATTCAGTACTTC | CASSLTRGDIQYF
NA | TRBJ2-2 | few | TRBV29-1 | TGCAGCGTTGAAGTTGGACAGAACACCGGGGAGCTGTTTTTT | CSVEVGQNTGELFF
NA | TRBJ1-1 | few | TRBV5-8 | TGTGCCAGCAGCTTGTGGAGCGGATCGAACACTGAAGCTTTCTTT | CASSLWSGSNTEAFF
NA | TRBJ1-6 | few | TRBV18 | TGTGCCAGCTCCCCTAACAGGGATCAGAATTCACCCCTCCACTTT | CASSPNRDQNSPLHF
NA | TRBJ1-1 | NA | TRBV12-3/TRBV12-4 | TGTGCCAGCAGTTTAGCTGCAGGGACTGAAGCTTTCTTT | CASSLAAGTEAFF
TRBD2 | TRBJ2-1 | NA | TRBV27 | TGTGCCAGCAGTCCGTTTACTAGCGGGAGTAGGAATGAGCAGTTCTTC | CASSPFTSGSRNEQFF
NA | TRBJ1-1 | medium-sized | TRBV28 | TGTGCCAGCAGCTCTCAGGGACCGGGCACTGAAGCTTTCTTT | CASSSQGPGTEAFF
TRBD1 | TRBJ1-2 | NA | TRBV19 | TGTGCCAGTAGTATACGGGACAGGGGCGCCTATGGCTACACCTTC | CASSIRDRGAYGYTF
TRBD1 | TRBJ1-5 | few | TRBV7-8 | TGTGCCAGCAGCGCCCGACAGGGGGCCTTAAGCAATCAGCCCCAGCATTTT | CASSARQGALSNQPQHF
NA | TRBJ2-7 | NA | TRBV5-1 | TGCGCCAGCAGCTCGGGACGGTTTGGCGAGCAGTACTTC | CASSSGRFGEQYF
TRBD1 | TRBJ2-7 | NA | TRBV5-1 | TGCGCCAGCAGCCCCCGACAGGGGGAATCTCACGAGCAGTACTTC | CASSPRQGESHEQYF
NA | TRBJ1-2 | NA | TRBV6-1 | TGTGCCAGCAGTGAGGATGTATATGGCTACACCTTC | CASSEDVYGYTF
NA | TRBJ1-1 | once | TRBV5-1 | TGCGCCAGCAGCCTGGACCGGAACACTGAAGCTTTCTTT | CASSLDRNTEAFF
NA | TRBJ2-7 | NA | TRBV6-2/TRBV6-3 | TGTGCCAGCAGTTACTCGAATGGGCTGCGCTACGAGCAGTACTTC | CASSYSNGLRYEQYF
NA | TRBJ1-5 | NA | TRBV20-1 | TGCAGTGCTAGTTCGGGGGCCTCGGGCAATCAGCCCCAGCATTTT | CSASSGASGNQPQHF
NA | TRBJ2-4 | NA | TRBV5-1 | TGCGCCAGCAGCTTGGGGGTAGGGGAGTTCGCTCAGTACTTC | CASSLGVGEFAQYF
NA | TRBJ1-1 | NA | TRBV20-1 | TGCAGTGCTAGTCAGGGTCACACTGAAGCTTTCTTT | CSASQGHTEAFF
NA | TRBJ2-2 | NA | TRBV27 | TGTGCCAGCAGACTAGACTGGAGCACCGGGGAGCTGTTTTTT | CASRLDWSTGELFF
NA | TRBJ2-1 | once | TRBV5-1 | TGCGCCAGCAGCGGGCCGACTCAAGTACAGCAGTTCTTC | CASSGPTQVQQFF
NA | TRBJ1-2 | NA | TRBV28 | TGTGCCAGCAGTTTCGTATCGGACAGTTATGGCTACACCTTC | CASSFVSDSYGYTF
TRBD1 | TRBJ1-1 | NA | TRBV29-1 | TGCAGCGTTGAAGACAGGGGGAGTAGGAACACTGAAGCTTTCTTT | CSVEDRGSRNTEAFF
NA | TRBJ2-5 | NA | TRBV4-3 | TGCGCCAGCAGCCAAGACGGTAAACAGCAAGAGACCCAGTACTTC | CASSQDGKQQETQYF
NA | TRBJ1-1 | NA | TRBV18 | TGTGCCAGCTCATCCCAGGACACTGAAGCTTTCTTT | CASSSQDTEAFF
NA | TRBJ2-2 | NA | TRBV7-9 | TGTGCCAGCACCTTTTCCCAGCCCAGTACCGGGGAGCTGTTTTTT | CASTFSQPSTGELFF
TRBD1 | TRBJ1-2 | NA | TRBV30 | TGTGCCTGGAAACAGGGGTGGATGTATGGCTACACCTTC | CAWKQGWMYGYTF
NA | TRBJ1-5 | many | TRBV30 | TGTGCCTGGAGTCGGGCGAAGGGGGGAACTTATAGCAATCAGCCCCAGCATTTT | CAWSRAKGGTYSNQPQHF
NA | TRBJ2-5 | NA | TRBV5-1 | TGCGCCAGCAGGGGGCAAGAGACCCAGTACTTC | CASRGQETQYF
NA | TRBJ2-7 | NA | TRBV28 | TGTGCCAGCAGTCACTACCCCACGGGGGAGCAGTACTTC | CASSHYPTGEQYF
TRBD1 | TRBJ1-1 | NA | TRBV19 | TGTGCCAGTAGTCTATCGGACAGGGCTGGCGAAGCTTTCTTT | CASSLSDRAGEAFF
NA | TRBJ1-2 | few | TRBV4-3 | TGCGCCAGCAGCCAAAGTCGGCTCGGACCGTATGGCTACACCTTC | CASSQSRLGPYGYTF
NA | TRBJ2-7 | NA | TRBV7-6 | TGTGCCAGCAGCCACGGTAGTGGGAGTTTCGACGAGCAGTACTTC | CASSHGSGSFDEQYF
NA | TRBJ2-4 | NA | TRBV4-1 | TGCGCCAGCAGCCTCCAGGAAGGGACCCTAGCCAAAAACATTCAGTACTTC | CASSLQEGTLAKNIQYF
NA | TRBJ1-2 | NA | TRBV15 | TGTGCCACCAGCAGAGATCGGAAAAACTATGGCTACACCTTC | CATSRDRKNYGYTF